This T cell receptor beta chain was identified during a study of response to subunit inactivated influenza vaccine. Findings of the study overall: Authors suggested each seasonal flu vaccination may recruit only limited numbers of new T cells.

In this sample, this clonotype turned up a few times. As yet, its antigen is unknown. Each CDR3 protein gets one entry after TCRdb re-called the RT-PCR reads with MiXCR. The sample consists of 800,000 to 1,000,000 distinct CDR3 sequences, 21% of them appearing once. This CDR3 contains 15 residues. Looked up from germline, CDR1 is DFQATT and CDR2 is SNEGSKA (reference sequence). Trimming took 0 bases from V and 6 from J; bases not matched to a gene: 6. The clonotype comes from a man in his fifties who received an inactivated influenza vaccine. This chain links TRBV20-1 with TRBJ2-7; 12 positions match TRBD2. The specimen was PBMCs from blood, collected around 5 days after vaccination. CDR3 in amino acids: CSARETSGRWSEQYF. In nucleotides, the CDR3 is TGCAGTGCTAGAGAGACTAGCGGGAGATGGAGCGAGCAGTACTTC.